Below are 9 T cell receptor beta chains sequenced from a single sample in a study of CD8 T cells in Susac syndrome. The RNA input was roughly 0.45 to 1 ug, and it was reverse transcribed with random hexamers. TCRdb re-derived calls from the immunoSEQ multiplex PCR reads in MiXCR, one entry per CDR3 protein. The sample contains 27,000 or so distinct CDR3 sequences, about 93% of which appear only once. The sequencing input was CD8+ T cells from PBMCs. These receptors were obtained from a human donor in good health.

The CDR3 bases are TGCAGCGTTGGAGTCCGGGGAGCTAACTATGGCTACACCTTC. This translates into CSVGVRGANYGYTF. This rearrangement joins TRBV29-1 to TRBJ1-2; D is ambiguous. Germline loops: CDR1 SQVTM, CDR2 ANQGSEA. V lost 4 bases and J 0 bases, leaving 12 bases between the germline ends. This CDR3 region has 14 residues.

The DNA for the CDR3 is TGTGCCAGCCAGGGGGCTGGCACTGAAGCTTTCTTT. This encodes CASQGAGTEAFF. This chain connects TRBV7-9 to TRBJ1-1; 8 nucleotides line up with TRBD1. The CDR3 covers 12 residues. In germline, CDR1 is SEHNR, CDR2 FQNEAQ (reference sequence). J gave up 4 bases and V 8 bases, and 3 bases lay outside the gene matches.

V and J are TRBV7-9 and TRBJ2-1, with a possible D match to TRBD2 (6 bases). The CDR3 runs to 15 residues. Trimming left V 5 bases short and J 1 base short, with 12 bases between. Germline-derived CDR1 and CDR2 are SEHNR and FQNEAQ (reference sequence). The CDR3 bases are TGTGCCAGCAGCCCCACGGGGGTTTCCTACAATGAGCAGTTCTTC. Its translation is CASSPTGVSYNEQFF.

The gene calls are TRBV6-5 and TRBJ1-5, with D possibly being TRBD1 (6 bases). Trimming left V 0 bases short and J 0 bases short, with 6 bases between. Per the germline V gene, CDR1 is MNHEY and CDR2 is SVGAGI. The CDR3 totals 15 residues. For the CDR3, the DNA is TGTGCCAGCAGTTACTCGGACAGTAGCAATCAGCCCCAGCATTTT. Translating gives CASSYSDSSNQPQHF.

In its sample, this clonotype was seen once. The V gene is TRBV14, the J gene TRBJ2-3; TRBD1 matches at 12 bases. The CDR3 contains 16 residues. V was clipped by 4 bases and J by 3 bases; unmatched bases: 5. The germline V gene has CDR1 SGHDN and CDR2 FVKESK. The CDR3, as DNA: TGTGCCAGCAGCCCCCGGGACAGGGGGCGGACAGATACGCAGTATTTT. Its protein is CASSPRDRGRTDTQYF.

Points on this clonotype: A junction boundary mismatches the germline segment, possibly from a read error. The V gene is TRBV4-1, the J gene TRBJ2-1, with D tentatively TRBD2 (5 bases). The CDR3 is 16 amino acids. Germline V gene lookup returns CDR1 MGHRA and CDR2 YSYEKL. Written as DNA, the CDR3 is TGCGCCAGCAGTCAAGCTGGGCATTTCGACGGGGATGAGCAGTTCTTC. It specifies CASSQAGHFDGDEQFF.

This sequence joins TRBV11-2 and TRBJ2-1; 10 bases line up with TRBD2. The CDR3 extends over 16 amino acids. J was trimmed by 1 base and V by 6 bases; bases with no gene match: 6. Germline CDR1 and CDR2: SGHAT and FQNNGV. The CDR3 sequence: CASRNQRGGSYNEQFF. The CDR3, as DNA: TGTGCCAGCAGAAACCAGCGGGGGGGATCCTACAATGAGCAGTTCTTC.

The chain combines TRBV10-2 with TRBJ2-1; D perhaps matches TRBD1 (6 bases). The CDR3 length is 15 residues. Trimming took off 0 bases at V and 9 bases at J, with 15 bases between the two ends. Germline V gene lookup returns CDR1 WSHSY and CDR2 SAAADI. The CDR3 DNA follows: TGCGCCAGCAGTGAGTCGGGGTTTGGGGGCGCTGAGCAGTTCTTC. Translated, it gives CASSESGFGGAEQFF.

This clonotype came up once. This rearrangement joins TRBV10-3 to TRBJ2-5; 8 bases line up with TRBD2. The V segment lost 3 bases and the J segment 5 bases; nucleotides outside the gene matches: 8. Germline CDR1 is ENHRY and CDR2 is SYGVKD. The length of the CDR3 is 15 residues. The CDR3 nucleotides read TGTGCCATCAGTGACGGACTAGCTGGCGGGGAGACCCAGTACTTC. It codes for CAISDGLAGGETQYF.